One and the same sample provided the 8 T cell receptor beta chains below, sequenced in a study of cytomegalovirus exposure and HLA in healthy donors. PCR primers comprised 60 Vbeta and 13 Jbeta primers. Data came from immunoSEQ multiplex PCR; TCRdb stores just in-frame clones and leaves some out. This table has 150,000 to 200,000 clones, 81% appearing once. The sample taken for sequencing was PBMCs. All receptors come from a woman aged 30 to 39 in good health and CMV-seronegative.

The chain employs TRBV5-1 and TRBJ2-3; 9 positions match TRBD2. This CDR3 is 14 amino acids long. J lost 4 bases, V lost 5 bases, and 5 bases had no gene match. The germline V gene has CDR1 SGHRS and CDR2 YFSETQ. DNA for the CDR3: TGCGCCAGCAGGCCCTTAGCGGGGGCAGATACGCAGTATTTT. Amino acids: CASRPLAGADTQYF.

The CDR3 nucleotides read TGTGCCAGCAGCTCGACTAGCGGGAAATCTACAAATGAGCAGTTCTTC. Amino acids: CASSSTSGKSTNEQFF. This chain connects TRBV7-2 to TRBJ2-1; 11 positions agree with TRBD2. The CDR3 sequence is 16 residues long. Per germline, CDR1 SGHTA and CDR2 FQGNSA. Trimming cost V 4 bases and J 7 bases; bases outside gene matches: 9.

In regard to this clone: At one of its ends the junction is not consistent with the germline gene, which may arise from a read error. The V call is TRBV7-9, the J call TRBJ2-5, with 7 bases lining up with TRBD1. The CDR3 loop spans 15 amino acids. Germline V gives CDR1 SEHNR, CDR2 FQNEAQ (reference sequence). The CDR3 sequence: CSSSSGGVFGETQYF. As DNA, the CDR3 is TGTTCCAGCAGCTCAGGGGGAGTTTTTGGAGAGACCCAGTACTTC.

A single count supports this clone. This sequence joins TRBV7-2 and TRBJ1-6; 12 bases match TRBD1. Per the germline V gene, CDR1 is SGHTA and CDR2 is FQGNSA. The CDR3 has 17 amino acids. The V and J ends lost 0 bases and 8 bases, in that order; junction bases with no gene match: 5. CDR3 sequence (DNA): TGTGCCAGCAGCTTAGCGGGACAGGGGGCTTTTGATTCACCCCTCCACTTT. This translates into CASSLAGQGAFDSPLHF.

This clone was recorded once. This chain connects TRBV6-1 to TRBJ1-4; D is possibly TRBD1 (5 bases). Germline V gives CDR1 MNHNS, CDR2 SASEGT. V was trimmed by 5 bases and J by 4 bases, leaving 8 bases between them. The CDR3 covers 13 residues. CDR3 loop: CASSSGLNEKLFF. The CDR3 coding sequence is TGTGCCAGCAGTTCAGGGCTTAATGAAAAACTGTTTTTT.

The chain joins TRBV5-6 to TRBJ1-2; D uncertain. V dropped 6 bases and J dropped 8 bases, with 11 bases sitting between them. CDR1 is SGHDT, CDR2 YYEEEE, per germline. This CDR3 contains 11 residues. CDR3 sequence: CASTLSGGYTF. The CDR3 region has the DNA TGTGCCAGCACCCTTTCCGGGGGCTACACCTTC.

V gene TRBV5-1 combines with J gene TRBJ2-7, with D perhaps matching TRBD1 (5 bases). Trimming pared 3 bases from V and 5 bases from J, leaving 15 bases between. The CDR3 has 14 residues. CDR1 and CDR2 from the germline V gene are SGHRS and YFSETQ. Here the CDR3 reads CASSSPTASHEQYF. In nucleotides, the CDR3 is TGCGCCAGCAGCTCGCCGACAGCGTCCCACGAGCAGTACTTC.

The genes are TRBV5-5 and TRBJ1-4; D call uncertain. The CDR3 totals 14 residues. Germline CDR1 is SGHKS and CDR2 is YYEKEE (reference sequence). V dropped 0 bases and J dropped 7 bases, with 10 bases sitting between them. CDR3 sequence: CASSLVPEGEKLFF. In nucleotides, the CDR3 is TGTGCCAGCAGCTTGGTGCCCGAGGGTGAAAAACTGTTTTTT.